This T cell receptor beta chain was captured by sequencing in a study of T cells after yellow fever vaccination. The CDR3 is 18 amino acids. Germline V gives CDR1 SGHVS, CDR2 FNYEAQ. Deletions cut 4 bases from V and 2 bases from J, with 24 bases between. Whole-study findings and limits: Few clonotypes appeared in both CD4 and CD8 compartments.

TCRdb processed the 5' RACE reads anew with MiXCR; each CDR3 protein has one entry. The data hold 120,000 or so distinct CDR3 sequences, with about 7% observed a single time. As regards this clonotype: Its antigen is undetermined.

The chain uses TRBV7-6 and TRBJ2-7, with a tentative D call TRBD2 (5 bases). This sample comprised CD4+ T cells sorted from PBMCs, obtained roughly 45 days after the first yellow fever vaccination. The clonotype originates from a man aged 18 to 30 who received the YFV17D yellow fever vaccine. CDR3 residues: CASSYQSPRGQVAYEQYF. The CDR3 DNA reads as TGTGCCAGCAGCTATCAAAGCCCGCGAGGGCAGGTAGCCTACGAGCAGTACTTC.